A few counts support the clone carrying this TCR beta chain. The data were taken from a study of control samples from healthy donors and cancer patients. Some clones are missing from TCRdb's copy, which holds only in-frame ones; the method was immunoSEQ multiplex PCR. Here the sample spans 75,000 to 95,000 clones, roughly 88% being singletons. Germline V gene data show CDR1 as SGHNT and CDR2 as YYREEE (reference sequence). The CDR3 sequence is 16 residues long. With V trimmed by 4 bases and J by 8 bases, 10 bases remained unmatched. This sequence joins TRBV5-4 and TRBJ1-6; 9 nucleotides match TRBD1. Sample: blood. This clonotype originated in a woman aged 45-65 years in good health. DNA for the CDR3: TGTGCCAGCAGCCGCTCCTCGGGACAGGGTTATTCACCCCTCCACTTT. It is translated as CASSRSSGQGYSPLHF. Based on the CDR3 plus reference TRBV5-4 and TRBJ1-6, the full variable domain is ETGVTQSPTHLIKTRGQQVTLRCSSQSGHNTVSWYQQALGQGPQFIFQYYREEENGRGNFPPRFSGLQFPNYSSELNVNALELDDSALYLCASSRSSGQGYSPLHFGNGTRLTVT.